This TCR beta chain was obtained from a study of blood T cells in healthy people across ages. Findings of the study overall: In the absence of known donor CMV status, changes in expanded clonotypes were possibly confounded.

In the case of this clonotype: No antigen is known for it.

Next came a second PCR, run for about 6 to 12 cycles, which used a sample-barcoded 5' primer along with a J-beta primer mix. Tagging of each cDNA molecule was performed by a template-switch adaptor with 12 random nucleotides. TCRdb itself ran the 5' RACE reads through MiXCR, one entry per CDR3 protein. Here the sample spans hundreds of thousands of distinct CDR3 sequences, 60% to 80% being singletons. For every donor, a draw yielded around 10 milliliters of peripheral blood. Germline V gene lookup returns CDR1 SGHTA and CDR2 FQGNSA. The CDR3 length is 15 residues. Trimming stripped 5 bases from V and 4 bases from J, with 18 bases between.

The genes are TRBV7-2 and TRBJ2-7, with D possibly matching TRBD2 (5 bases). The source of this sequence is a man younger than 45 in good health. Sequenced: blood. The CDR3 DNA sequence: TGTGCCAGCAGCAACTACAACACCGGGAAATACGAGCAGTACTTC. Amino acids: CASSNYNTGKYEQYF.